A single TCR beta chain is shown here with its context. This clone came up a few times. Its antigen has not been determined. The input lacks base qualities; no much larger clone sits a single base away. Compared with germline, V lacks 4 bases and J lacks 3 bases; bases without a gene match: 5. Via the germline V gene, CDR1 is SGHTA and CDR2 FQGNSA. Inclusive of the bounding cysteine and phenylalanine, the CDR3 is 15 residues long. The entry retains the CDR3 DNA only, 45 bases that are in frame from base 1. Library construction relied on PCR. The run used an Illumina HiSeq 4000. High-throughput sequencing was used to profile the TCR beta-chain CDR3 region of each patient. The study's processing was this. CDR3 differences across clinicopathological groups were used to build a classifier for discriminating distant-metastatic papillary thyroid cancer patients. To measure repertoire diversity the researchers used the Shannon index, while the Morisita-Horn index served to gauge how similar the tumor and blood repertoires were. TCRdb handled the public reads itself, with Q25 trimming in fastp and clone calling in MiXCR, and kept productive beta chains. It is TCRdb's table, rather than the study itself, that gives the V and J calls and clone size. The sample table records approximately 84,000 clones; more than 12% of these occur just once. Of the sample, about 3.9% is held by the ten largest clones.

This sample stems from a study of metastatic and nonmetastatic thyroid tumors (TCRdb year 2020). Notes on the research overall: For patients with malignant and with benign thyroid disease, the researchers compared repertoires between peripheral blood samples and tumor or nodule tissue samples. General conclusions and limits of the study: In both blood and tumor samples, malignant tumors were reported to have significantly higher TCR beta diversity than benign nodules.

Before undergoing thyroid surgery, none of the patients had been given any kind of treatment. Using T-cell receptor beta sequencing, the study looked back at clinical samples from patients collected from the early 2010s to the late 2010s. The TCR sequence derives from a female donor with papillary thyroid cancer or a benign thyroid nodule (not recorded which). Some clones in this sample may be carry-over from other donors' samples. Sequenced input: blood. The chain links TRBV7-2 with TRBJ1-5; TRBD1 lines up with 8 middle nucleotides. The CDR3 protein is CASSSRDRNNQPQHF. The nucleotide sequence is TGTGCCAGCAGCTCCAGGGACAGGAACAATCAGCCCCAGCATTTT.